Below are 19 T cell receptor beta chains sequenced from a single sample in a study of cytomegalovirus exposure and HLA in healthy donors (dated by TCRdb to about 2017). The protocol used for the library was the immunoSEQ multiplex PCR assay. The multiplex PCR relied on a mix of 60 forward primers for TCR Vbeta segments and 13 reverse primers for TCR Jbeta segments. TCRdb retrieved this table from immuneACCESS and kept in-frame rearrangements only. Not all clones are present; in checked studies, unresolved V genes account for under half, and no reason is known for the remainder. The sample records about 200,000 clones, roughly 80% of which are singletons. The ten largest clones take up approximately 2.5% of the sample. Sequencing was carried out using PBMCs. The receptors originated from a woman in her thirties or forties in good health and CMV-seronegative.

V gene TRBV27 combines with J gene TRBJ1-5, with a tentative D call TRBD1 (6 bases). Germline CDR1 and CDR2: MNHEY and SMNVEV (reference sequence). The CDR3 is 13 amino acids. V was pared by 1 base and J by 6 bases, with 7 bases between. CDR3 bases: TGTGCCAGCAGTTTATACAGGGCTCAGCCCCAGCATTTT. Translated, it gives CASSLYRAQPQHF.

The V call is TRBV30, the J call TRBJ2-7; maybe TRBD2 (5 bases). CDR3 size: 14 residues. The germline gives CDR1 GTSNPN, CDR2 SVGIG (reference sequence). Trimming left V 0 bases short and J 3 bases short, with 12 bases between. This CDR3 reads CAWSVDLRGYEQYF. CDR3 sequence (DNA): TGTGCCTGGAGTGTCGACCTCCGGGGCTACGAGCAGTACTTC.

The chain links TRBV9 to TRBJ2-1; TRBD2 aligns across 9 bases. The CDR3 runs to 14 residues. V lost 4 bases, J lost 7 bases, and 6 bases stayed unmatched. CDR1 and CDR2 from the germline V gene are SGDLS and YYNGEE. The CDR3 bases are TGTGCCAGCAGCCTAGCGGGATGGGCGAATGAGCAGTTCTTC. It yields the protein CASSLAGWANEQFF.

CDR3: CASRTYLAGIQETQYF. The CDR3 DNA sequence: TGTGCCAGCAGAACATATCTAGCGGGGATCCAAGAGACCCAGTACTTC. The J gene is TRBJ2-5, the V gene TRBV27; 9 nucleotides line up with TRBD2. CDR1 is MNHEY, CDR2 SMNVEV, per germline (reference sequence). This CDR3 has 16 residues. J was trimmed by 1 base and V by 6 bases; bases with no gene match: 9.

The gene calls are TRBV4-1 and TRBJ2-2, with 16 bases that match TRBD2. The germline V gene has CDR1 MGHRA and CDR2 YSYEKL. V trimming: 10 bases; J trimming: 3 bases; junction bases outside the gene matches: 14. This CDR3 has 19 amino acids. The CDR3 sequence: CATPPGGTSGRADTGELFF. Written as DNA, the CDR3 is TGCGCCACCCCCCCCGGCGGGACTAGCGGGAGGGCGGACACCGGGGAGCTGTTTTTT.

CDR3 DNA sequence: TGTGCCACCCACGGACAGGGTCGGAACTACGAGCAGTACTTC. It translates to CATHGQGRNYEQYF. The V gene is TRBV6-6, the J gene TRBJ2-7; 8 positions match TRBD1. V lost 10 bases and J lost 3; bases outside the gene matches: 11. CDR1 is MNHNY and CDR2 is SVGAGI in the germline V gene (reference sequence). CDR3 length: 14 amino acids.

The rearrangement uses TRBV10-3 and TRBJ2-5, with TRBD1 identical over 7 bases. Near its end, the DNA agrees better with TRBJ2-7, so the J call may be wrong. Germline V gives CDR1 ENHRY, CDR2 SYGVKD. This CDR3 comprises 12 residues. CDR3: CAIRKQGNEQYF. The CDR3, as DNA: TGTGCCATCAGGAAACAGGGGAACGAGCAGTACTTC.

The J gene is TRBJ1-1, the V gene TRBV28; 10 bases are shared with TRBD1. V lost 5 bases to trimming and J lost 5 bases; unmatched junction nucleotides: 8. CDR3 length equals 15 residues. Germline values: CDR1 MDHEN, CDR2 SYDVKM. Here the CDR3 reads CASSLGGQGRTEAFF. CDR3 nucleotides: TGTGCCAGCAGTCTGGGGGGACAGGGGAGGACTGAAGCTTTCTTT.

This sequence joins TRBV4-1 and TRBJ2-7, with 9 bases aligning to TRBD1. CDR1 and CDR2 (germline): MGHRA, YSYEKL. Trimming removed 0 bases from V and 6 bases from J; junction bases left unmatched: 9. CDR3 length: 16 amino acids. Here the CDR3 DNA reads TGCGCCAGCAGCCAAGATTTATACAGGGGGCAATTCGAGCAGTACTTC. Its protein product is CASSQDLYRGQFEQYF.

The chain carries TRBV7-9 and TRBJ1-4; TRBD1 matches 7 bases. Germline values: CDR1 SEHNR, CDR2 FQNEAQ (reference sequence). Trimming cost V 2 bases and J 6 bases; bases outside gene matches: 6. The CDR3 runs 15 residues. This chain's CDR3 is CASSLTGDSYEKLFF. CDR3 coding DNA: TGTGCCAGCAGCTTAACAGGGGATTCCTATGAAAAACTGTTTTTT.

Notes on this clone: The germline gene is not matched at one end of the junction; a read error may be the cause. The V and J genes are TRBV7-9 and TRBJ1-5; TRBD1 agrees at 10 bases. This CDR3 contains 15 residues. Germline V lookup: CDR1 SEHNR, CDR2 FQNEAQ (reference sequence). The CDR3, as DNA: TGTGCCAGCAGCTTACAGGGACAGGGGAATCAGTCCCAGCATTTT. It yields the protein CASSLQGQGNQSQHF.

The chain carries TRBV4-1 and TRBJ2-1; 11 positions match TRBD2. This CDR3 spans 16 amino acids. Germline lookup yields CDR1 MGHRA and CDR2 YSYEKL. The V and J ends lost 3 bases and 6 bases, in that order; junction bases with no gene match: 7. Here the CDR3 DNA reads TGCGCCAGCAGCCATTCTAGCGGGAGGATGCGCAATGAGCAGTTCTTC. Its translation: CASSHSSGRMRNEQFF.

On this clone itself: One junction end does not reproduce the germline sequence, and a read error may be involved. J is TRBJ1-1 and V is TRBV5-1; a weak D match, TRBD1 (6 bases). Germline V CDR1 and CDR2: SGHRS, YFSETQ. The CDR3 loop spans 15 amino acids. The CDR3 region is CASSLAQQGVTEALF. The CDR3 DNA reads as TGCGCCAGCAGCTTGGCCCAACAGGGTGTTACTGAAGCTCTCTTT.

The V gene is TRBV5-4, the J gene TRBJ2-2; 14 nucleotides line up with TRBD2. Per the germline V gene, CDR1 is SGHNT and CDR2 is YYREEE (reference sequence). Trimming removed 4 bases from V and 5 bases from J; junction bases left unmatched: 13. CDR3 size: 19 residues. Here the CDR3 DNA reads TGTGCCAGCAGCCTGGGACTAGCGGGAGCTCGCGGGGGGACCGGGGAGCTGTTTTTT. Its translation is CASSLGLAGARGGTGELFF.

The chain combines TRBV2 with TRBJ2-3; TRBD2 is a possible D gene (6 bases). The germline V gene has CDR1 SNHLY and CDR2 FYNNEI. Deletions cut 6 bases from V and 9 bases from J, with 16 bases between. This CDR3 region has 13 residues. CDR3 loop: CASRTPGLVTQYF. In DNA form, the CDR3 reads TGTGCCAGCAGGACACCGGGACTCGTAACGCAGTATTTT.

The chain is built from TRBV10-3 and TRBJ1-5; 10 bases fit TRBD1. The CDR3 is made up of 15 amino acids. V was clipped by 2 bases and J by 4 bases; unmatched bases: 2. Looked up from germline, CDR1 is ENHRY and CDR2 is SYGVKD. This CDR3 reads CAISEMGQGNQPQHF. Written as DNA, the CDR3 is TGTGCCATCAGTGAGATGGGACAGGGGAATCAGCCCCAGCATTTT.

V and J are TRBV30 and TRBJ2-1, with D perhaps matching TRBD2 (5 bases). Germline V gene sequence: CDR1 GTSNPN, CDR2 SVGIG (reference sequence). This CDR3 comprises 14 residues. Trimming removed 0 bases from V and 9 bases from J, with 15 bases in between. CDR3 sequence reads: CAWSVSAGHSEQFF. CDR3 DNA: TGTGCCTGGAGTGTTAGCGCCGGGCATAGTGAGCAGTTCTTC.

About this clone: A junction boundary mismatches the germline segment, possibly from a read error. This rearrangement joins TRBV4-1 to TRBJ1-1; 8 bases align to TRBD1. Germline assignment: CDR1 MGHRA and CDR2 YSYEKL. There are 15 residues in the CDR3. DNA for the CDR3: TGCGCCAGCAACTTCCCCGGACAGGGCAACACTGAAGCTTCCTTT. Protein: CASNFPGQGNTEASF.

This chain uses TRBV30 with TRBJ1-5; D not certain. The CDR3 contains 13 residues. The V end lost 1 base, the J end lost 6 bases, and 10 bases lay between the germline ends. Germline lookup yields CDR1 GTSNPN and CDR2 SVGIG (reference sequence). CDR3 nucleotides: TGTGCCTGGAGTGGGGATCGGGGTCAGCCCCAGCATTTT. Protein sequence: CAWSGDRGQPQHF.